The present T cell receptor (beta chain) was sequenced within a study of T cell changes during pregnancy in multiple sclerosis. Profiling relied on immunoSEQ multiplex PCR, and the TCRdb table lists in-frame clones only, not all of them. The table includes some 46,000 clones, about 91% detected once. V shed 3 bases and J shed 6 bases, with 20 bases lying between them. The germline gives CDR1 LNHDA, CDR2 SQIVND (reference sequence). This CDR3 is built from 16 residues. This specimen consisted of peripheral blood, obtained in the third trimester of pregnancy. This TCR was sampled from a female donor with multiple sclerosis, enrolled in a pregnancy study. The J gene is TRBJ1-2, the V gene TRBV19; possibly TRBD1 for D (5 bases). The CDR3 nucleotides are TGTGCCAGTAGTATGATGGCTTGGGGCCGCATGGATGGCTACACCTTC. This gives the protein CASSMMAWGRMDGYTF. Based on the CDR3 plus reference TRBV19 and TRBJ1-2, the full variable domain is DGGITQSPKYLFRKEGQNVTLSCEQNLNHDAMYWYRQDPGQGLRLIYYSQIVNDFQKGDIAEGYSVSREKKESFPLTVTSAQKNPTAFYLCASSMMAWGRMDGYTFGSGTRLTVV.